The 9 T cell receptor beta chains in this list originate from one sample, sequenced in a study of Ad26.COV2.S vaccination and SARS-CoV-2 variants. Treatment in this sample: around 19 received Ad26.COV2.S at low or high dose, single or two shots; five or six received placebo; per-sample allocation not given. Collection of the samples took place on day 63 after the first injection of vaccine or placebo. Some clones are missing from TCRdb's copy, which holds only in-frame ones; the method was immunoSEQ multiplex PCR. The sample includes 350,000 to 500,000 clones, about 90% of them seen just once. The sample consisted of peripheral blood, taken in a trial of Ad26.COV2.S vaccine versus placebo. All receptors derive from a person aged 18 to 65 who received the Ad26.COV2.S COVID-19 vaccine or a placebo.

This chain links TRBV29-1 with TRBJ2-4, with 10 bases that match TRBD2. From germline, CDR1 is SQVTM and CDR2 ANQGSEA. The junction had 11 bases not matched to a gene; V was cut back by 1 base and J by 8 bases. The CDR3 contains 16 residues. CDR3 bases: TGCAGCGTTGAAGGTCGGGCTAGCGGGAGTGGTTACATTCAGTACTTC. Translation: CSVEGRASGSGYIQYF.

This clone was seen once. This rearrangement joins TRBV28 to TRBJ2-5, with D possibly TRBD1 on 6 matching bases. Germline V gene lookup returns CDR1 MDHEN and CDR2 SYDVKM. The CDR3 runs 15 residues. V lost 3 bases to trimming and J lost 1 base, with 12 bases between them. The DNA of the CDR3 is TGTGCCAGCAGTTTTGAGGGACATTTCCAAGAGACCCAGTACTTC. This gives the protein CASSFEGHFQETQYF.

The rearrangement joins TRBV18 to TRBJ2-5, with 11 bases identical to TRBD1. The CDR3 is made up of 15 amino acids. CDR1 KGHSH and CDR2 LQKENI come from the germline V gene. The ends lost 8 bases at V and 0 bases at J; junction bases unmatched: 5. The CDR3 here is CASTRDRGDQETQYF. The CDR3, as DNA: TGTGCCAGCACCAGGGACAGGGGGGACCAAGAGACCCAGTACTTC.

The V and J genes are TRBV4-1 and TRBJ1-1; unclear D gene. The CDR3 totals 14 residues. Germline V gene data show CDR1 as MGHRA and CDR2 as YSYEKL. V was cut by 5 bases and J by 5 bases, with 15 bases left in between. The CDR3 nucleotides read TGCGCCAGCAGCTTGGACTCCTTGGGGACTGAAGCTTTCTTT. It translates to CASSLDSLGTEAFF.

The CDR3 sequence is CASTSRINTGELFF. The CDR3 DNA reads TGTGCCAGCACATCGCGGATTAACACCGGGGAGCTGTTTTTT. V and J are TRBV6-5 and TRBJ2-2; D ambiguous. This CDR3 contains 14 residues. Germline V gene sequence: CDR1 MNHEY, CDR2 SVGAGI. Trimming shortened V by 7 bases and J by 2 bases, and 11 bases separated the two germline ends.

The chain combines TRBV7-2 with TRBJ2-1; 12 nucleotides match TRBD2. Germline values: CDR1 SGHTA, CDR2 FQGNSA. The CDR3 runs to 16 residues. J gave up 8 bases and V 1 base, and 6 bases lay outside the gene matches. The CDR3 DNA is TGTGCCAGCAGCTTAGATCGGACTAGCGGGAATTATGAGCAGTTCTTC. Amino acid sequence: CASSLDRTSGNYEQFF.

CDR3 coding DNA: TGTGCCAGTAGTATGGGGACAACTTACACAGATACGCAGTATTTT. As protein: CASSMGTTYTDTQYF. The gene calls are TRBV19 and TRBJ2-3; possibly TRBD1 for D (6 bases). Trimming cost V 3 bases and J 2 bases, with 12 bases left between them. The germline CDR1 and CDR2 sequences are LNHDA and SQIVND (reference sequence). The CDR3 runs to 15 residues.

This clone has just one count. The genes are TRBV7-9 and TRBJ2-3; weak D call: TRBD2 (6 bases). Germline loops: CDR1 SEHNR, CDR2 FQNEAQ (reference sequence). The CDR3 spans 18 residues. V lost 4 bases and J 3 bases, leaving 23 bases between the germline ends. CDR3: CASSSPDSGAAGTDTQYF. DNA for the CDR3: TGTGCCAGCAGCTCCCCGGACTCCGGCGCAGCGGGTACAGATACGCAGTATTTT. The full variable domain, rest sourced from reference TRBV7-9 and TRBJ2-3, is DTGVSQNPRHKITKRGQNVTFRCDPISEHNRLYWYRQTLGQGPEFLTYFQNEAQLEKSRLLSDRFSAERPKGSFSTLEIQRTEQGDSAMYLCASSSPDSGAAGTDTQYFGPGTRLTVL.

A single count supports this clone. The chain couples TRBV4-1 to TRBJ2-5; D tentatively fits TRBD1 or TRBD2 (5 bases each). Germline-derived CDR1 and CDR2 are MGHRA and YSYEKL. V lost 2 bases to trimming and J lost 5 bases, with 18 bases between them. This CDR3 region has 16 residues. The CDR3 DNA is TGCGCCAGCAGCCAATTCTACCGGGGCGAAAGGGAGACCCAGTACTTC. Protein: CASSQFYRGERETQYF.